Below are 6 T cell receptor beta chains sequenced from a single sample in a study of shared clonotypes between healthy human individuals. Sequencing used immunoSEQ multiplex PCR; TCRdb keeps in-frame clones, though not all of them. The sample has some 2,000,000 clones; under 97% are singletons. Input material: naive CD4+ T cells sorted from blood. Regarding subset: CD45RA+ positively selected. These TCRs come from a man aged 18 to 30 in good health.

The chain joins TRBV30 to TRBJ1-5, with 10 bases that match TRBD1. The CDR3 consists of 15 residues. V was clipped by 2 bases and J by 2 bases; unmatched bases: 3. Germline values: CDR1 GTSNPN, CDR2 SVGIG (reference sequence). DNA of the CDR3: TGTGCCTGGAGTCCGGGGACAGGGGGCAATCAGCCCCAGCATTTT. It encodes CAWSPGTGGNQPQHF.

This chain uses TRBV2 with TRBJ1-1; 9 bases match TRBD1. This CDR3 spans 15 amino acids. V shed 7 bases, J shed 0 bases, and the junction held 6 bases outside the gene matches. The germline gives CDR1 SNHLY, CDR2 FYNNEI. The CDR3 loop reads CASTLDRGLNTEAFF. The CDR3 DNA sequence: TGTGCCAGCACCTTGGACAGGGGCCTGAACACTGAAGCTTTCTTT. The whole variable domain, remainder taken from reference TRBV2 and TRBJ1-1, is EPEVTQTPSHQVTQMGQEVILRCVPISNHLYFYWYRQILGQKVEFLVSFYNNEISEKSEIFDDQFSVERPDGSNFTLKIRSTKLEDSAMYFCASTLDRGLNTEAFFGQGTRLTVV.

This clone was recorded once. Sequence at one end of the junction differs from germline and may be a read error. This chain links TRBV7-7 with TRBJ2-5, with 8 bases fitting TRBD2. Germline V gene sequence: CDR1 SSHAT, CDR2 FNYEAQ (reference sequence). This CDR3 is built from 15 residues. The DNA of the CDR3 is TGTGCTAGCAGCTTATTGTCGGGGGGGCAAGAGACCCAGTACTTC. It translates to CASSLLSGGQETQYF.

The chain links TRBV28 to TRBJ1-6, with a weak D call TRBD1 (6 bases). The germline V and J ends were trimmed by 3 bases and 9 bases, with 15 bases remaining between them. CDR3 size: 15 residues. Germline CDR1 is MDHEN and CDR2 is SYDVKM. CDR3 region: CASSFNRARGSPLHF. The CDR3 DNA sequence: TGTGCCAGCAGTTTTAACAGGGCCCGTGGTTCACCCCTCCACTTT.

This clone was recorded once. The same CDR3 is also encoded by other DNA sequences in this sample. The chain employs TRBV18 and TRBJ2-5, with D possibly matching TRBD2 (6 bases). CDR1 is KGHSH, CDR2 LQKENI, per germline. The CDR3 loop spans 13 amino acids. V lost 1 base and J lost 5, with 8 bases in between. The CDR3 here is CASSPQGRETQYF. CDR3 DNA: TGTGCCAGCTCACCACAGGGGAGGGAGACCCAGTACTTC.

The chain recombines TRBV30 with TRBJ2-1; D gene ambiguous. The V end was cut by 0 bases, the J end by 5 bases, with 8 bases between. Germline values: CDR1 GTSNPN, CDR2 SVGIG (reference sequence). This CDR3 contains 13 residues. The CDR3 DNA sequence: TGTGCCTGGAGTGTAAGCAGAAACAATGAGCAGTTCTTC. Amino acids: CAWSVSRNNEQFF.